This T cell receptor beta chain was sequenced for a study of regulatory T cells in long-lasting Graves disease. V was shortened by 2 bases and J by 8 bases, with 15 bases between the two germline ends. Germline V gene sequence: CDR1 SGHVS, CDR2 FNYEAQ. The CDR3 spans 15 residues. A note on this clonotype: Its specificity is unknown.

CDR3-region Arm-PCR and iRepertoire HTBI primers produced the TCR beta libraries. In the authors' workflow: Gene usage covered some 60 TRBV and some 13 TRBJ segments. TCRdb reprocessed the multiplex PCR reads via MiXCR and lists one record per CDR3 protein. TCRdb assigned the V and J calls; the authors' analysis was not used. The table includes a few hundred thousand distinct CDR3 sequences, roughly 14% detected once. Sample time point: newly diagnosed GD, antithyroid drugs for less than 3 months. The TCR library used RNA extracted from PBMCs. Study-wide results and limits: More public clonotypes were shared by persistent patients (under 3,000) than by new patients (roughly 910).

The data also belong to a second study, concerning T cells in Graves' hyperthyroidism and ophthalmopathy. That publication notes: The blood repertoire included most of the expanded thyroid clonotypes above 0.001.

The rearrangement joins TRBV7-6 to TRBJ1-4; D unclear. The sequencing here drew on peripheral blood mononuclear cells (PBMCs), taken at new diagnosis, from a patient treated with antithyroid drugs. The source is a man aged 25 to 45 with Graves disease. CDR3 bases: TGTGCCAGCAGCTTAAACCCCACAGTAGCGGAAAAACTGTTTTTT. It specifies CASSLNPTVAEKLFF.